The next 3 T cell receptor beta chains were all read from a single sample in a study of OX40 agonist ivuxolimab in advanced cancers. The protocol was immunoSEQ multiplex PCR, while the TCRdb copy is restricted to in-frame clones and leaves out a portion. The profile shows 65,000 to 80,000 clones, approximately 93% of them singletons. This sample comprised CD4+ or CD8+ T cells sorted from blood, obtained in a trial of the OX40 agonist ivuxolimab. All receptors derive from an adult with an advanced solid tumor such as melanoma, head and neck, liver or kidney cancer.

The CDR3 sequence: CASSVGGDRVYEQYF. As DNA, the CDR3 is TGCGCCAGCAGCGTGGGTGGGGACAGAGTCTACGAGCAGTACTTC. The chain joins TRBV5-1 to TRBJ2-7; TRBD1 aligns across 7 bases. V lost 4 bases and J lost 3; bases outside the gene matches: 10. In germline, CDR1 is SGHRS, CDR2 YFSETQ. This CDR3 spans 15 amino acids.

The genes are TRBV4-1 and TRBJ2-5; D gene ambiguous. This CDR3 region has 15 residues. V dropped 0 bases and J dropped 5 bases, with 13 bases sitting between them. Looked up from germline, CDR1 is MGHRA and CDR2 is YSYEKL. CDR3 DNA sequence: TGCGCCAGCAGCCAAGATGGCAGGATGGGGGAGACCCAGTACTTC. The encoded protein is CASSQDGRMGETQYF.

This chain joins TRBV9 and TRBJ2-3; D is ambiguous. From germline, CDR1 is SGDLS and CDR2 YYNGEE. The length of the CDR3 is 13 residues. With 0 bases removed from V and 6 bases from J, the gap between germline ends came to 8 bases. This CDR3 is CASSVGTEDTQYF. The CDR3 DNA reads TGTGCCAGCAGCGTAGGAACGGAGGATACGCAGTATTTT.